This T cell receptor (beta chain) was found in a study of T cell responses to AZD1222 COVID-19 vaccine. A note on this clone: Its antigen is unknown.

With 2 bases removed from V and 5 bases from J, the gap between germline ends came to 8 bases. CDR3 length: 13 amino acids. The V gene's germline CDR1 is SGHDN and CDR2 FVKESK. Study conclusions and caveats: Unmutated regions of variants are reportedly targeted by nearly half of spike-specific TCRs. At baseline, just five to seven AZD1222 recipients tested seropositive.

Using immunoSEQ multiplex PCR, the repertoire was profiled, and TCRdb retains in-frame clones only, with some absent. The repertoire holds 150,000 to 200,000 clones, over 70% seen once, with about 3% in the top ten. The material was peripheral blood, obtained on day 0 of MenACWY control vaccination. The receptor was isolated from an adult in good health. J is TRBJ2-3 and V is TRBV14, with D unclear. CDR3 in DNA: TGTGCCAGCAGCCAATTGCTGCGAGATACGCAGTATTTT. It codes for CASSQLLRDTQYF. Filled out from reference TRBV14 and TRBJ2-3, the complete variable domain reads EAGVTQFPSHSVIEKGQTVTLRCDPISGHDNLYWYRRVMGKEIKFLLHFVKESKQDESGMPNNRFLAERTGGTYSTLKVQPAELEDSGVYFCASSQLLRDTQYFGPGTRLTVL.